What follows are 23 T cell receptor beta chains derived from one specimen sequenced in a study of blood T cell repertoires in COVID-19. Generated by immunoSEQ multiplex PCR, the TCRdb table keeps only in-frame clones and is missing some. The table has roughly 30,000 clones, under 80% seen once. Material for sequencing was peripheral blood. The source of these receptors is a man in his 70s with acute or convalescent COVID-19.

The chain has TRBV11-1 and TRBJ1-1, with D possibly being TRBD1 (6 bases). There are 16 residues in the CDR3. V was pared by 6 bases and J by 0 bases, with 17 bases between. Germline assignment: CDR1 SGHAT and CDR2 FQDESV (reference sequence). CDR3 nucleotide sequence: TGTGCCAGCAGTCCAACAGGGCACTCCCTGAACACTGAAGCTTTCTTT. It specifies CASSPTGHSLNTEAFF. Full variable domain (remainder filled in from reference TRBV11-1 and TRBJ1-1): EAEVAQSPRYKITEKSQAVAFWCDPISGHATLYWYRQILGQGPELLVQFQDESVVDDSQLPKDRFSAERLKGVDSTLKIQPAELGDSAMYLCASSPTGHSLNTEAFFGQGTRLTVV.

V usage is TRBV7-9 and J usage is TRBJ2-1; 10 nucleotides align to TRBD2. Trimming removed 8 bases from V and 6 bases from J; junction bases left unmatched: 13. Germline CDR1 SEHNR, CDR2 FQNEAQ (reference sequence). This CDR3 has 16 amino acids. DNA of the CDR3: TGTGCCAGCTGCCCCCCGGGAGTAGCGGGAGGCAATGAGCAGTTCTTC. Its translation: CASCPPGVAGGNEQFF.

This clone has only one observation. The rearrangement uses TRBV3-1 (or the pseudogene TRBV3-2) and TRBJ2-3; D perhaps matches TRBD2 (7 bases). The CDR3 length is 13 residues. Germline CDR1 LGHDT, CDR2 YNNKEL (reference sequence). Trimming shortened V by 2 bases and J by 14 bases, and 17 bases separated the two germline ends. For the CDR3, the DNA is TGTGCCAGCAGCCAAAATGCTGGCGGGGGCCGGTATTTT. Translated, it gives CASSQNAGGGRYF.

The rearrangement joins TRBV6-5 to TRBJ2-7, with D perhaps TRBD2 (8 bases). The V end was cut by 8 bases, the J end by 6 bases, with 17 bases between. The germline V gene encodes CDR1 MNHEY and CDR2 SVGAGI. The CDR3 has 13 residues. For the CDR3, the DNA is TGTGCCAGCTGCCGACAGGGACTAGGCGAGCAGTACTTC. This gives the protein CASCRQGLGEQYF.

The rearrangement joins TRBV18 to TRBJ2-5; TRBD1 aligns across 8 bases. Germline CDR1 KGHSH, CDR2 LQKENI. The CDR3 covers 13 residues. V trimming: 2 bases; J trimming: 4 bases; junction bases outside the gene matches: 0. The CDR3 sequence: CASSPTGGETQYF. In nucleotides, the CDR3 is TGTGCCAGCTCACCAACAGGGGGAGAGACCCAGTACTTC.

The chain has TRBV28 and TRBJ2-5; 10 bases fit TRBD2. CDR3 size: 15 residues. The V gene end was trimmed by 2 bases and the J gene end by 2 bases; junction bases not matched to a gene: 2. Germline V CDR1 and CDR2: MDHEN, SYDVKM. The CDR3 nucleotides read TGTGCCAGCAGTTTAGCTAGCGGGGGTCAAGAGACCCAGTACTTC. This encodes CASSLASGGQETQYF.

This rearrangement joins TRBV5-1 to TRBJ1-1, with D possibly TRBD1 on 5 matching bases. This CDR3 comprises 14 residues. Germline V gene sequence: CDR1 SGHRS, CDR2 YFSETQ. Trimming removed 2 bases at V and 6 bases at J, with 14 bases between. The CDR3 here is CASSLLQGIAEAFF. CDR3 DNA sequence: TGCGCCAGCAGCTTACTCCAGGGTATTGCTGAAGCTTTCTTT.

The V call is TRBV21-1, the J call TRBJ1-6; the D segment call TRBD1 is taken from the table without a DNA check. TRBV21-1 is reported as a pseudogene. The length of the CDR3 is 16 residues. The DNA of the CDR3 is TGTGCCAGCAGCAAAGGAAGACAGGGGGCTTGTTCACCCCTCCACTTT. It is translated as CASSKGRQGACSPLHF.

The chain has TRBV30 and TRBJ1-3, with D uncertain. CDR1 is GTSNPN and CDR2 is SVGIG in the germline V gene (reference sequence). Trimming took off 4 bases at V and 1 base at J, with 5 bases between the two ends. The CDR3 covers 12 residues. CDR3 in DNA: TGTGCCTGGACCCGTTCTGGAAACACCATATATTTT. As protein: CAWTRSGNTIYF.

The rearrangement uses TRBV9 and TRBJ1-6, with 7 nucleotides matching TRBD1. The ends lost 3 bases at V and 8 bases at J; junction bases unmatched: 5. CDR3 length: 14 amino acids. Germline assignment: CDR1 SGDLS and CDR2 YYNGEE. CDR3 sequence reads: CASSAGQAYSPLHF. CDR3 coding DNA: TGTGCCAGCAGCGCAGGACAGGCCTATTCACCCCTCCACTTT.

This chain uses TRBV7-9 with TRBJ2-3; a weak D match, TRBD1 (5 bases). The germline CDR1 and CDR2 sequences are SEHNR and FQNEAQ (reference sequence). The V end was cut by 1 base, the J end by 3 bases, with 11 bases between. This CDR3 region has 15 residues. The CDR3 sequence: CASSLGLGDTDTQYF. CDR3 in DNA: TGTGCCAGCAGCTTAGGCCTAGGGGATACAGATACGCAGTATTTT. Full variable domain (remainder filled in from reference TRBV7-9 and TRBJ2-3): DTGVSQNPRHKITKRGQNVTFRCDPISEHNRLYWYRQTLGQGPEFLTYFQNEAQLEKSRLLSDRFSAERPKGSFSTLEIQRTEQGDSAMYLCASSLGLGDTDTQYFGPGTRLTVL.

V and J are TRBV10-3 and TRBJ2-3; 10 bases are a match to TRBD1. The CDR3 is made up of 13 amino acids. Germline loops: CDR1 ENHRY, CDR2 SYGVKD. V was clipped by 10 bases and J by 5 bases; unmatched bases: 6. The CDR3 loop reads CATGQGVQDTQYF. The CDR3 region has the DNA TGTGCCACCGGACAGGGGGTTCAAGATACGCAGTATTTT.

This clone was detected once. This rearrangement joins TRBV7-2 to TRBJ1-3, with 12 bases fitting TRBD1. Trimming at V came to 1 base and at J to 2 bases, leaving 6 bases not matched to a gene. Germline V gene sequence: CDR1 SGHTA, CDR2 FQGNSA. CDR3 length: 18 amino acids. CDR3 bases: TGTGCCAGCAGCTTAGAGGGGACAGGGGGCTTTACTGGAAACACCATATATTTT. Protein sequence: CASSLEGTGGFTGNTIYF.

This clone came up a few times. This rearrangement joins TRBV30 to TRBJ1-2; TRBD1 might be the D (5 bases). The CDR3 spans 13 residues. CDR1 GTSNPN and CDR2 SVGIG come from the germline V gene (reference sequence). The ends were cut back, 2 bases at V and 4 bases at J, with 11 bases in the middle. The CDR3, as DNA: TGTGCCTGGAGTCTGACAGCGATCTATGGCTACACCTTC. Protein sequence: CAWSLTAIYGYTF.

The V and J genes are TRBV19 and TRBJ1-1, with D maybe TRBD1 (6 bases). The CDR3 totals 16 residues. Deletions cut 6 bases from V and 1 base from J, with 18 bases between. CDR1 is LNHDA, CDR2 SQIVND, per germline (reference sequence). CDR3 coding DNA: TGTGCCAGTAGCCCCGGGACCGGGACACCGAACACTGAAGCTTTCTTT. It encodes CASSPGTGTPNTEAFF. Filled out from reference TRBV19 and TRBJ1-1, the complete variable domain reads DGGITQSPKYLFRKEGQNVTLSCEQNLNHDAMYWYRQDPGQGLRLIYYSQIVNDFQKGDIAEGYSVSREKKESFPLTVTSAQKNPTAFYLCASSPGTGTPNTEAFFGQGTRLTVV.

The chain links TRBV4-2 to TRBJ2-3, with 9 nucleotides matching TRBD2. CDR3 length: 17 amino acids. Germline CDR1 and CDR2: LGHNA and YNFKEQ. The junction had 6 bases not matched to a gene; V was cut back by 1 base and J by 1 base. CDR3 DNA: TGTGCCAGCAGCCAAGGCGCGGGAGGGCCGGGCACAGATACGCAGTATTTT. This translates into CASSQGAGGPGTDTQYF.

The chain uses TRBV18 and TRBJ1-3, with D unclear. Per the germline V gene, CDR1 is KGHSH and CDR2 is LQKENI. Trimming stripped 1 base from V and 0 bases from J, with 13 bases between. CDR3 length equals 17 residues. The CDR3 coding sequence is TGTGCCAGCTCACCACTTCGGGGAGACCGCTCTGGAAACACCATATATTTT. Translated, it gives CASSPLRGDRSGNTIYF.

The chain recombines TRBV28 with TRBJ2-6, with D perhaps matching TRBD1 (7 bases). Germline-derived CDR1 and CDR2 are MDHEN and SYDVKM. This CDR3 comprises 15 residues. The V and J ends lost 5 bases and 4 bases respectively, with 12 bases between them. The CDR3 loop is CASSGGGPGANVLTF. CDR3 DNA: TGTGCCAGCAGTGGAGGGGGCCCCGGGGCCAACGTCCTGACTTTC.

The V gene is TRBV6-2 or TRBV6-3, the J gene TRBJ1-6, with D perhaps matching TRBD1 (5 bases). Trimming shortened V by 2 bases and J by 6 bases, and 11 bases separated the two germline ends. CDR3 size: 15 residues. Germline CDR1 is MNHEY and CDR2 is SVGEGT. DNA for the CDR3: TGTGCCAGCAGTTACCCCGGGACTCGTAATTCACCCCTCCACTTT. Translated: CASSYPGTRNSPLHF.

The rearrangement joins TRBV11-2 to TRBJ2-7, with D hard to call. The ends were cut back, 5 bases at V and 3 bases at J, with 20 bases in the middle. The CDR3 totals 16 residues. Germline CDR1 is SGHAT and CDR2 is FQNNGV. CDR3 amino acids: CASSAVVSSNYYEQYF. The CDR3 DNA follows: TGTGCCAGCAGCGCAGTTGTGTCCTCCAATTACTACGAGCAGTACTTC. Complete variable domain (other parts from reference TRBV11-2 and TRBJ2-7): EAGVAQSPRYKIIEKRQSVAFWCNPISGHATLYWYQQILGQGPKLLIQFQNNGVVDDSQLPKDRFSAERLKGVDSTLKIQPAKLEDSAVYLCASSAVVSSNYYEQYFGPGTRLTVT.

The V call is TRBV18, the J call TRBJ1-1; TRBD1 matches at 10 bases. Germline loops: CDR1 KGHSH, CDR2 LQKENI. CDR3 size: 13 residues. J was trimmed by 4 bases and V by 7 bases; bases with no gene match: 3. The CDR3 sequence is CASWDRGATEAFF. DNA for the CDR3: TGTGCCAGCTGGGACAGGGGAGCCACTGAAGCTTTCTTT.

V gene TRBV28 combines with J gene TRBJ1-2; D is uncertain. CDR3 size: 12 residues. From germline, CDR1 is MDHEN and CDR2 SYDVKM. Trimming left V 1 base short and J 3 bases short, with 3 bases between. The CDR3 DNA sequence: TGTGCCAGCAGTTTATCGTACTATGGCTACACCTTC. Protein product: CASSLSYYGYTF.

This chain links TRBV27 with TRBJ2-3; the match to TRBD1 covers 7 bases. The germline V gene encodes CDR1 MNHEY and CDR2 SMNVEV (reference sequence). Germline trimming cut 7 bases from V and 2 bases from J; bases unmatched to any gene: 12. The CDR3 loop spans 16 amino acids. CDR3 amino acids: CASNAKPGQTTDTQYF. CDR3 coding DNA: TGTGCCAGCAATGCGAAGCCGGGACAGACCACAGATACGCAGTATTTT.